This T cell receptor beta chain was observed in a study of identical twins. Points from the study as a whole: Low generation probability was overrepresented in out-of-frame alpha sequences shared by twins.

Remarks on this clonotype: Antigen unknown.

Trimming left V 10 bases short and J 4 bases short, with 20 bases between. This CDR3 has 16 residues. Germline V gene lookup returns CDR1 ENHRY and CDR2 SYGVKD. Carrying unique molecular identifiers, the cDNA also gained a universal primer site through template switching. Via MiXCR, TCRdb re-called the 5' RACE reads, giving one row per CDR3 protein. The repertoire consists of some 570,000 distinct CDR3 sequences, with under 25% occurring once and the leading ten covering 0.4% to 0.6%. The sample was also reused in another study, on yellow fever vaccine responses in identical twins. As that study records: Twins' vaccine T cell responses were reported to seem partly convergent and partly personalized.

This sequence joins TRBV10-3 and TRBJ2-6; D possibly corresponds to TRBD1 (6 bases). The sample comprised CD4+ T cells sorted from blood. This TCR was recovered from a woman aged 18-35 years in good health. This chain's CDR3 is CASSQQGTSGANVLTF. CDR3 in DNA: TGTGCCAGCTCGCAACAGGGCACTTCAGGGGCCAACGTCCTGACTTTC.